Each of the 19 T cell receptor beta chains below was sequenced from the same sample in a study of cytomegalovirus exposure and HLA in healthy donors. PCR was performed using 60 Vbeta and 13 Jbeta primers. TCRdb's copy holds only in-frame clones and misses some; the assay was immunoSEQ multiplex PCR. This sample yields 90,000 to 150,000 clones, of which 73% are seen a single time; around 4% belongs to the top ten. Input material: PBMCs. The source of these receptors is a woman in her 40s in good health and CMV-seronegative.

This chain connects TRBV19 to TRBJ2-7; 8 bases are a match to TRBD1. Germline values: CDR1 LNHDA, CDR2 SQIVND (reference sequence). V dropped 5 bases and J dropped 2; count of bases not matched to a gene: 5. The CDR3 runs 14 residues. DNA for the CDR3: TGTGCCAGTAGTCCCAGGGGGCGCCCCTACGAGCAGTACTTC. Its translation: CASSPRGRPYEQYF. The full variable domain, with the rest looked up from reference TRBV19 and TRBJ2-7, is DGGITQSPKYLFRKEGQNVTLSCEQNLNHDAMYWYRQDPGQGLRLIYYSQIVNDFQKGDIAEGYSVSREKKESFPLTVTSAQKNPTAFYLCASSPRGRPYEQYFGPGTRLTVT.

The chain has TRBV7-6 and TRBJ2-7, with TRBD1 identical over 10 bases. Per the germline V gene, CDR1 is SGHVS and CDR2 is FNYEAQ. Losses at the gene ends were 5 bases for V and 7 bases for J; bases not matched to a gene: 8. There are 14 residues in the CDR3. DNA of the CDR3: TGTGCCAGCAGCAAAAGGACAGGGGGTGCGGAGCAGTACTTC. It codes for CASSKRTGGAEQYF.

The chain carries TRBV19 and TRBJ2-1; 8 bases fit TRBD1. There are 17 residues in the CDR3. The junction had 13 bases not matched to a gene; V was cut back by 9 bases and J by 0 bases. CDR1 LNHDA and CDR2 SQIVND come from the germline V gene (reference sequence). The CDR3 bases are TGTGCCAGCTGTCGAGGAGCCGGGACAGGCTCCTACAATGAGCAGTTCTTC. Protein: CASCRGAGTGSYNEQFF.

The rearrangement links TRBV28 to TRBJ2-7; D is possibly TRBD1 (6 bases). This CDR3 spans 15 amino acids. Trimming cost V 4 bases and J 3 bases, with 16 bases left between them. The germline V gene encodes CDR1 MDHEN and CDR2 SYDVKM. CDR3 region: CASSSQGQGHYEQYF. CDR3 sequence (DNA): TGTGCCAGCAGTTCCCAGGGGCAGGGTCACTACGAGCAGTACTTC.

The J gene is TRBJ2-5, the V gene TRBV4-3, with D possibly matching TRBD1 (5 bases). The germline gives CDR1 LGHNA, CDR2 YSLEER. There are 15 residues in the CDR3. Trimming stripped 0 bases from V and 2 bases from J, with 10 bases between. In nucleotides, the CDR3 is TGCGCCAGCAGCCAAGAGTTCAGGGAACAAGAGACCCAGTACTTC. Amino acids: CASSQEFREQETQYF.

The chain has TRBV5-4 and TRBJ2-5; TRBD1 might be the D (6 bases). V was shortened by 3 bases and J by 5 bases, with 14 bases between the two germline ends. The length of the CDR3 is 14 residues. Looked up from germline, CDR1 is SGHNT and CDR2 is YYREEE (reference sequence). CDR3 loop: CASSYDRLGETQYF. CDR3 nucleotides: TGTGCCAGCAGCTACGACAGGCTGGGGGAGACCCAGTACTTC. Combining the CDR3 with reference TRBV5-4 and TRBJ2-5 gives the whole variable domain ETGVTQSPTHLIKTRGQQVTLRCSSQSGHNTVSWYQQALGQGPQFIFQYYREEENGRGNFPPRFSGLQFPNYSSELNVNALELDDSALYLCASSYDRLGETQYFGPGTRLLVL.

The chain recombines TRBV5-1 with TRBJ2-2; 10 nucleotides line up with TRBD2. V was pared by 4 bases and J by 2 bases, with 5 bases of the junction left unmatched. The CDR3 sequence is 16 residues long. Germline CDR1 SGHRS, CDR2 YFSETQ. The DNA of the CDR3 is TGCGCCAGCAGCCCGGGACTAGCGCTAAACACCGGGGAGCTGTTTTTT. Its translation is CASSPGLALNTGELFF.

The chain employs TRBV5-1 and TRBJ2-3; 12 bases fit TRBD1. This CDR3 has 15 residues. V dropped 7 bases and J dropped 3; count of bases not matched to a gene: 6. The germline gives CDR1 SGHRS, CDR2 YFSETQ. This CDR3 is CASRGTGGSTDTQYF. Here the CDR3 DNA reads TGCGCCAGCCGAGGGACAGGGGGCAGTACAGATACGCAGTATTTT.

V usage is TRBV7-5 and J usage is TRBJ2-2; TRBD2 is the table's D call and was not checked against the DNA. TRBV7-5 counts as a pseudogene. This CDR3 comprises 15 residues. CDR3 coding DNA: TGTGCCAGAAGCCGCCCTTTGCGGTACACCGGGGAGCTGTTTTTT. This sequence encodes CARSRPLRYTGELFF.

The chain couples TRBV11-3 to TRBJ2-5; D perhaps matches TRBD1 (5 bases). The CDR3 has 13 residues. Between the trimmed V and J ends, which lost 3 bases and 2 bases, there was a span of 7 bases. Germline CDR1 is SGHNT and CDR2 is YENEEA. The CDR3 reads CASSFAGQETQYF. The CDR3 DNA reads as TGTGCCAGCAGCTTTGCAGGGCAAGAGACCCAGTACTTC.

This chain joins TRBV7-3 and TRBJ2-3; 8 bases match TRBD2. V gave up 5 bases and J gave up 0 bases; unmatched junction bases: 4. This CDR3 spans 15 amino acids. CDR1 and CDR2 from the germline V gene are SGHTA and FQGTGA. The CDR3 region is CASSPIAGSTDTQYF. In DNA form, the CDR3 reads TGTGCCAGCAGCCCCATAGCGGGGAGCACAGATACGCAGTATTTT. Based on the CDR3 plus reference TRBV7-3 and TRBJ2-3, the full variable domain is GAGVSQTPSNKVTEKGKYVELRCDPISGHTALYWYRQSLGQGPEFLIYFQGTGAADDSGLPNDRFFAVRPEGSVSTLKIQRTERGDSAVYLCASSPIAGSTDTQYFGPGTRLTVL.

The V call is TRBV7-2, the J call TRBJ1-1, with D possibly being TRBD1 (6 bases). Germline CDR1 SGHTA, CDR2 FQGNSA. The ends were cut back, 5 bases at V and 5 bases at J, with 18 bases in the middle. This CDR3 has 15 residues. The CDR3 DNA is TGTGCCAGCAGCGTACCCCGAGGGGGAAAGACTGAAGCTTTCTTT. Its translation: CASSVPRGGKTEAFF.

J is TRBJ2-3 and V is TRBV5-6, with 7 positions matching TRBD2. After removal of 4 bases from V and 0 bases from J, the junction contained 11 bases not matched to a gene. Germline loops: CDR1 SGHDT, CDR2 YYEEEE. This CDR3 region has 17 residues. As DNA, the CDR3 is TGTGCCAGCAGCCCGAATGGGGGGGGTTCTAGCACAGATACGCAGTATTTT. This gives the protein CASSPNGGGSSTDTQYF. The variable domain in full, completed from reference TRBV5-6 and TRBJ2-3, reads DAGVTQSPTHLIKTRGQQVTLRCSPKSGHDTVSWYQQALGQGPQFIFQYYEEEERQRGNFPDRFSGHQFPNYSSELNVNALLLGDSALYLCASSPNGGGSSTDTQYFGPGTRLTVL.

This chain links TRBV10-3 with TRBJ1-4; D unresolved. V shed 2 bases and J shed 0 bases, with 7 bases lying between them. This CDR3 region has 15 residues. CDR1 and CDR2 from the germline V gene are ENHRY and SYGVKD. The CDR3 coding sequence is TGTGCCATCAGTGAGGGGGAGGCAACTAATGAAAAACTGTTTTTT. It yields the protein CAISEGEATNEKLFF.

This clone showed up just a few times. V usage is TRBV7-9 and J usage is TRBJ1-2, with D uncertain. The length of the CDR3 is 13 residues. V dropped 1 base and J dropped 8 bases, with 11 bases sitting between them. The V gene's germline CDR1 is SEHNR and CDR2 FQNEAQ (reference sequence). The CDR3: CASSLEASEGYTF. DNA for the CDR3: TGTGCCAGCAGCTTAGAGGCATCGGAGGGCTACACCTTC.

This chain links TRBV9 with TRBJ2-2, with 9 bases aligning to TRBD2. The germline CDR1 and CDR2 sequences are SGDLS and YYNGEE. The CDR3 has 14 amino acids. Trimming removed 4 bases from V and 4 bases from J; junction bases left unmatched: 2. The CDR3 nucleotides are TGTGCCAGCAGCCCGCGGGGGGGCACCGGGGAGCTGTTTTTT. Translated, it gives CASSPRGGTGELFF.

J is TRBJ1-1 and V is TRBV7-2; 8 positions agree with TRBD1. J was trimmed by 1 base and V by 5 bases; bases with no gene match: 3. The CDR3 length is 14 residues. The germline CDR1 and CDR2 sequences are SGHTA and FQGNSA. The CDR3 bases are TGTGCCAGCAGCCCTGGACAGGGGAACACTGAAGCTTTCTTT. It is translated as CASSPGQGNTEAFF.

The chain is built from TRBV7-8 and TRBJ1-6; 11 nucleotides align to TRBD1. CDR1 SGHVS and CDR2 FQNEAQ come from the germline V gene. The CDR3 spans 17 residues. J gave up 7 bases and V 1 base, and 6 bases lay outside the gene matches. The CDR3 reads CASSLGRTGGRNSPLHF. CDR3 nucleotides: TGTGCCAGCAGCTTAGGAAGGACAGGGGGCAGGAATTCACCCCTCCACTTT. The full variable domain, rest sourced from reference TRBV7-8 and TRBJ1-6, is GAGVSQSPRYKVAKRGQDVALRCDPISGHVSLFWYQQALGQGPEFLTYFQNEAQLDKSGLPSDRFFAERPEGSVSTLKIQRTQQEDSAVYLCASSLGRTGGRNSPLHFGNGTRLTVT.

The chain uses TRBV5-6 and TRBJ1-5; tentatively, D is TRBD1 (5 bases). Trimming took 4 bases from V and 10 from J, leaving 21 bases between them. The CDR3 runs 15 residues. Germline CDR1 SGHDT, CDR2 YYEEEE. This CDR3 reads CASSKSGGYGEPQHF. The CDR3 region has the DNA TGTGCCAGCAGCAAGAGCGGGGGGTACGGTGAACCCCAGCATTTT.